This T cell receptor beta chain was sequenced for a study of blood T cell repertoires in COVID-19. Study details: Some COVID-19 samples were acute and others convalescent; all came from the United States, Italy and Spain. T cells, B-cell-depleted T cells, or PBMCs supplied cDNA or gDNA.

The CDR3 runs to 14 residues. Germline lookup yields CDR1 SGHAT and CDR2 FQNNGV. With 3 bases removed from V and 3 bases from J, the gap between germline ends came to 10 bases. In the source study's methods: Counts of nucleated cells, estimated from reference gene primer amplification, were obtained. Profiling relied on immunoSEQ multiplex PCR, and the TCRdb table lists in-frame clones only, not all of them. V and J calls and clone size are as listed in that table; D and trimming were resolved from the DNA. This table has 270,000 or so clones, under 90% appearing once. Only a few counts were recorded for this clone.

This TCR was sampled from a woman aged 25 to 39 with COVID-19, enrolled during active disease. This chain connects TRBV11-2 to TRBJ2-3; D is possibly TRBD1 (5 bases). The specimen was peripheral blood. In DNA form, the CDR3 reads TGTGCCAGCAGCTTCGGCAGGGAAACAGATACGCAGTATTTT. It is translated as CASSFGRETDTQYF.